One and the same sample provided the 15 T cell receptor beta chains below, sequenced in a study of response to subunit inactivated influenza vaccine. TCRdb redid the calling of the RT-PCR reads with MiXCR, one entry per CDR3 protein. The table shows hundreds of thousands of distinct CDR3 sequences, with roughly 10% occurring only once. These data also formed part of another study, on T cells expressing NK-cell markers. That report adds: UMIs accompanied the 5'RACE template switching by which TCR beta cDNA was made.

The sample in question was PBMCs from blood, obtained on the day of vaccination. These receptor sequences come from a man over 45 who received an inactivated influenza vaccine.

This clonotype was seen many times. The V gene is TRBV28, the J gene TRBJ1-5; 10 bases are shared with TRBD1. V lost 0 bases to trimming and J lost 3 bases; unmatched junction nucleotides: 2. The length of the CDR3 is 16 residues. Germline loops: CDR1 MDHEN, CDR2 SYDVKM. The CDR3 DNA sequence: TGTGCCAGCAGTTTATGGGGACAGGGGAACAATCAGCCCCAGCATTTT. This sequence encodes CASSLWGQGNNQPQHF.

Comment on this clonotype: A much larger clone lies one base from this, so it may be a read error. J is TRBJ2-1 and V is TRBV12-3 or TRBV12-4; TRBD2 matches at 9 bases. The CDR3 contains 15 residues. CDR3 in DNA: TGTGACAGCAGTTTAGGCGGGGGGGCCTACAATGAGCAGTTCTTC. Protein: CDSSLGGGAYNEQFF.

This clonotype came up a few times. The genes are TRBV20-1 and TRBJ1-5, with TRBD1 as a possible D gene (5 bases). Germline assignment: CDR1 DFQATT and CDR2 SNEGSKA (reference sequence). CDR3 size: 12 residues. The ends were cut back, 3 bases at V and 4 bases at J, with 7 bases in the middle. The CDR3: CSASQGNQPQHF. CDR3 nucleotide sequence: TGCAGTGCTAGCCAGGGTAATCAGCCCCAGCATTTT.

In this sample, this clonotype turned up a few times. This sequence joins TRBV3-1 and TRBJ1-6, with 7 nucleotides matching TRBD1. The germline V gene encodes CDR1 LGHDT and CDR2 YNNKEL (reference sequence). J was trimmed by 8 bases and V by 1 base; bases with no gene match: 14. This CDR3 is built from 18 residues. The CDR3 reads CASSQAIAMGQTYSPLHF. CDR3 DNA sequence: TGTGCCAGCAGCCAAGCCATAGCTATGGGACAGACCTATTCACCCCTCCACTTT.

This chain connects TRBV7-8 to TRBJ2-1, with TRBD2 matching 8 bases. CDR3 length: 15 residues. The J segment lost 4 bases and the V segment lost 6 bases, leaving 8 bases of the junction unmatched. Germline V gene sequence: CDR1 SGHVS, CDR2 FQNEAQ. CDR3 protein: CASRVRAGDYNEQFF. In nucleotides, the CDR3 is TGTGCCAGCAGGGTACGAGCGGGAGATTACAATGAGCAGTTCTTC.

This clonotype occurred a few times. The rearrangement links TRBV3-1 to TRBJ2-3; 12 positions agree with TRBD2. Germline V gives CDR1 LGHDT, CDR2 YNNKEL (reference sequence). V lost 3 bases, J lost 6 bases, and 7 bases stayed unmatched. CDR3 length: 16 residues. The CDR3 loop is CASSQHLAGGYDTQYF. DNA for the CDR3: TGTGCCAGCAGCCAGCACCTAGCGGGAGGGTATGATACGCAGTATTTT.

Only a few counts were recorded for this clonotype. The chain uses TRBV11-2 and TRBJ2-1; 7 positions match TRBD2. The CDR3 is 15 amino acids. Trimming at V came to 1 base and at J to 6 bases, leaving 6 bases not matched to a gene. The germline CDR1 and CDR2 sequences are SGHAT and FQNNGV. Written as DNA, the CDR3 is TGTGCCAGCAGCTTAGTTCGCGGGAGAGGCAATGAGCAGTTCTTC. It specifies CASSLVRGRGNEQFF.

This clonotype appeared many times. The chain is built from TRBV29-1 and TRBJ2-1, with 13 bases that match TRBD2. Trimming took 6 bases from V and 7 from J; bases not matched to a gene: 12. This CDR3 has 16 amino acids. Germline V CDR1 and CDR2: SQVTM, ANQGSEA. CDR3 in amino acids: CSVLWVLGLAGNEQFF. CDR3 coding DNA: TGCAGCGTCCTTTGGGTCCTGGGACTAGCGGGGAATGAGCAGTTCTTC.

This rearrangement joins TRBV9 to TRBJ1-3; possibly TRBD1 for D (5 bases). V was clipped by 7 bases and J by 0 bases, with 11 bases between them. The CDR3 is 14 amino acids. The germline gives CDR1 SGDLS, CDR2 YYNGEE. The CDR3 DNA follows: TGTGCCAGCGGGGCGGCGAACTCTGGAAACACCATATATTTT. Translation: CASGAANSGNTIYF.

There are a few counts of this clonotype. This chain links TRBV5-1 with TRBJ2-1, with a weak D call TRBD1 (6 bases). The CDR3 sequence is 15 residues long. CDR1 and CDR2 from the germline V gene are SGHRS and YFSETQ. The V gene lost 4 bases and the J gene lost 0 bases, with 11 bases spanning the gap. The CDR3 DNA reads as TGCGCCAGCAGCGGACAGAAAAGCTCCTACAATGAGCAGTTCTTC. Protein product: CASSGQKSSYNEQFF.

This chain uses TRBV4-3 with TRBJ1-6; the D is unclear. Germline-derived CDR1 and CDR2 are LGHNA and YSLEER. Trimming stripped 1 base from V and 14 bases from J, with 15 bases between. This CDR3 has 14 amino acids. The DNA of the CDR3 is TGCGCCAGCAGCCAAGGCGACGGACCCAAGGCCCTCCACTTT. This codes for CASSQGDGPKALHF.

This clonotype was counted between two and nine times. The rearrangement links TRBV19 to TRBJ1-1, with D unclear. Germline assignment: CDR1 LNHDA and CDR2 SQIVND (reference sequence). The CDR3 loop spans 13 amino acids. Trimming shortened V by 7 bases and J by 2 bases, and 11 bases separated the two germline ends. CDR3: CASTLARNTEAFF. The DNA of the CDR3 is TGTGCCAGTACCTTAGCTCGAAACACTGAAGCTTTCTTT.

V gene TRBV6-5 combines with J gene TRBJ2-2; D not resolved. The germline V and J ends were trimmed by 0 bases and 1 base, with 6 bases remaining between them. The CDR3 runs to 15 residues. Per germline, CDR1 MNHEY and CDR2 SVGAGI. The DNA of the CDR3 is TGTGCCAGCAGTTACTCGACCAGGAACACCGGGGAGCTGTTTTTT. Amino acids: CASSYSTRNTGELFF.

The rearrangement links TRBV3-1 to TRBJ2-1; D is unresolved. The CDR3 spans 14 residues. V was cut by 4 bases and J by 3 bases, with 10 bases left in between. Germline-derived CDR1 and CDR2 are LGHDT and YNNKEL (reference sequence). The DNA of the CDR3 is TGTGCCAGCAGCCCCCGGCTCCTCTACAATGAGCAGTTCTTC. Amino acid sequence: CASSPRLLYNEQFF.

In its sample, this clonotype was seen many times. The rearrangement links TRBV20-1 to TRBJ2-7, with D uncertain. Germline V gene data show CDR1 as DFQATT and CDR2 as SNEGSKA (reference sequence). The CDR3 sequence is 11 residues long. The V and J ends lost 5 bases and 3 bases respectively, with 8 bases between them. The DNA for the CDR3 is TGCAGTGCTCCCCTTATCTACGAGCAGTACTTC. Its translation: CSAPLIYEQYF.